This entry lists 10 T cell receptor beta chains sequenced from one sample in a study of response to subunit inactivated influenza vaccine. A single record per CDR3 protein comes from TCRdb applying MiXCR to the RT-PCR reads. Altogether just under 250,000 distinct CDR3 sequences are present, 12% being singletons, with the ten largest covering over 6.5%. Source: non-naive T cells sorted from PBMCs, taken around two weeks before vaccination. The receptors originated from a man aged 50-59 years who received an inactivated influenza vaccine.

This clonotype came up many times. The chain links TRBV20-1 to TRBJ2-3, with 7 bases identical to TRBD2. Germline-derived CDR1 and CDR2 are DFQATT and SNEGSKA (reference sequence). The J segment lost 1 base and the V segment lost 5 bases, leaving 3 bases of the junction unmatched. The CDR3 extends over 13 amino acids. The CDR3 sequence: CSAQTSGTDTQYF. The CDR3 nucleotides read TGCAGTGCTCAAACTAGCGGCACAGATACGCAGTATTTT.

The CDR3 sequence: CASSLETSTDTQYF. The CDR3 nucleotides read TGCGCCAGCAGCTTGGAAACTAGCACAGATACGCAGTATTTT. The chain has TRBV5-1 and TRBJ2-3; D not certain. This CDR3 is built from 14 residues. V gave up 0 bases and J gave up 0 bases, with 5 bases separating them. From germline, CDR1 is SGHRS and CDR2 YFSETQ.

The V gene is TRBV3-1, the J gene TRBJ2-3; TRBD1 agrees at 9 bases. Germline V gene data show CDR1 as LGHDT and CDR2 as YNNKEL (reference sequence). The trim removed 2 bases at V and 0 bases at J, leaving 3 bases unmatched. The CDR3 spans 16 residues. The CDR3 loop is CASSQWGTGSTDTQYF. DNA for the CDR3: TGTGCCAGCAGCCAATGGGGGACAGGGAGCACAGATACGCAGTATTTT.

This clonotype has at least ten counts. This sequence joins TRBV29-1 and TRBJ1-5; tentative D call: TRBD1 (6 bases). V was trimmed by 7 bases and J by 1 base, leaving 14 bases between them. The CDR3 length is 14 residues. Per the germline V gene, CDR1 is SQVTM and CDR2 is ANQGSEA. The CDR3 DNA reads TGCAGCGCATCACAGGGAAGGAGCAATCAGCCCCAGCATTTT. Translated, it gives CSASQGRSNQPQHF. Based on the CDR3 plus reference TRBV29-1 and TRBJ1-5, the full variable domain is SAVISQKPSRDICQRGTSLTIQCQVDSQVTMMFWYRQQPGQSLTLIATANQGSEATYESGFVIDKFPISRPNLTFSTLTVSNMSPEDSSIYLCSASQGRSNQPQHFGDGTRLSIL.

In this sample, this clonotype turned up a few times. The chain recombines TRBV7-2 with TRBJ1-2; D possibly corresponds to TRBD1 (5 bases). The V end was cut by 0 bases, the J end by 6 bases, with 8 bases between. The length of the CDR3 is 13 residues. Germline V gene sequence: CDR1 SGHTA, CDR2 FQGNSA. The CDR3 reads CASSLAGPDGYTF. The CDR3 DNA follows: TGTGCCAGCAGCTTAGCGGGGCCGGATGGCTACACCTTC.

The table lists this clonotype with many counts. This sequence joins TRBV5-1 and TRBJ2-7; TRBD2 matches at 12 bases. The germline gives CDR1 SGHRS, CDR2 YFSETQ. The CDR3 is 14 residues long. Trimming removed 1 base from V and 4 bases from J; junction bases left unmatched: 0. CDR3 nucleotide sequence: TGCGCCAGCAGCTTGCTAGCGGGAGGGTACGAGCAGTACTTC. This codes for CASSLLAGGYEQYF.

This clonotype was detected ten times or more. The chain has TRBV12-3 or TRBV12-4 and TRBJ2-2, with a tentative D call TRBD1 (6 bases). The ends were cut back, 6 bases at V and 0 bases at J, with 17 bases in the middle. CDR3 length: 17 amino acids. The CDR3 coding sequence is TGTGCCAGCAGACCTAACTACGGGACACCGAACACCGGGGAGCTGTTTTTT. As protein: CASRPNYGTPNTGELFF.

Ten or more counts support this clonotype. The V call is TRBV5-1, the J call TRBJ2-6; a possible D gene is TRBD2 (6 bases). The length of the CDR3 is 14 residues. Germline-derived CDR1 and CDR2 are SGHRS and YFSETQ. Trimming took off 3 bases at V and 2 bases at J, with 6 bases between the two ends. CDR3 coding DNA: TGCGCCAGCAGCTCGGGGGCTGGGGCCAACGTCCTGACTTTC. Translated: CASSSGAGANVLTF.

The rearrangement links TRBV5-5 to TRBJ2-1; D could derive from TRBD1 or TRBD2 (5 bases each). The CDR3 is 14 residues long. In germline, CDR1 is SGHKS, CDR2 YYEKEE (reference sequence). The germline V and J ends were trimmed by 6 bases and 7 bases, with 17 bases remaining between them. The chain's CDR3 is CASIRGGRGNEQFF. The CDR3 DNA reads as TGTGCCAGCATCCGGGGCGGCCGGGGAAATGAGCAGTTCTTC.

Comment on this clonotype: It may be a read error: a sequence one base away is much more abundant. CDR3 coding DNA: TGTGCCAGCAGCACGCGGGGGGGACTCTACGAGCGGTACTTC. Its protein product is CASSTRGGLYERYF. The rearrangement links TRBV5-6 to TRBJ2-7, with 9 bases lining up with TRBD2. CDR1 and CDR2 (germline): SGHDT, YYEEEE. The CDR3 is 14 residues long.